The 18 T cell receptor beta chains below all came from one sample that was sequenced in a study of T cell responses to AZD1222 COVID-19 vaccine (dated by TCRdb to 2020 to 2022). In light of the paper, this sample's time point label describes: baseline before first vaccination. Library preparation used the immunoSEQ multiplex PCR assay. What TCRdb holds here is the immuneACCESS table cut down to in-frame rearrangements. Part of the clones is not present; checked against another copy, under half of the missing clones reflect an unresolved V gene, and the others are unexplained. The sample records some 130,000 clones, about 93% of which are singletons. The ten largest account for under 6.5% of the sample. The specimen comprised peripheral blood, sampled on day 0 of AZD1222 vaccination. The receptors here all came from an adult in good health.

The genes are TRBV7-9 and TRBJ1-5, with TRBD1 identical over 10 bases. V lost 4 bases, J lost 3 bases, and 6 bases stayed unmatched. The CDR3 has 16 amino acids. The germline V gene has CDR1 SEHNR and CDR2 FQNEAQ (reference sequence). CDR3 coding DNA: TGTGCCAGCAGCTCGGGAGACAGGGGGCTCAATCAGCCCCAGCATTTT. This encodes CASSSGDRGLNQPQHF.

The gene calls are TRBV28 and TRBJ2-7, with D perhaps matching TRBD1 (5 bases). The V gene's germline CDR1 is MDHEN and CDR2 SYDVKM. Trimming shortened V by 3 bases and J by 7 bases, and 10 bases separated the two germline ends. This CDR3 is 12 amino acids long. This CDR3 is CASSLDNLEQYF. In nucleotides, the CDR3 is TGTGCCAGCAGTTTGGACAACCTGGAGCAGTACTTC.

The CDR3 DNA follows: TGTGCCAGCAGCTTGGGGACAGGGGCGAATGGGGAGCTGTTTTTT. Encoded protein: CASSLGTGANGELFF. The chain employs TRBV5-5 and TRBJ2-2; TRBD1 matches at 9 bases. Germline trimming cut 0 bases from V and 8 bases from J; bases unmatched to any gene: 5. The germline V gene has CDR1 SGHKS and CDR2 YYEKEE (reference sequence). The CDR3 loop spans 15 amino acids.

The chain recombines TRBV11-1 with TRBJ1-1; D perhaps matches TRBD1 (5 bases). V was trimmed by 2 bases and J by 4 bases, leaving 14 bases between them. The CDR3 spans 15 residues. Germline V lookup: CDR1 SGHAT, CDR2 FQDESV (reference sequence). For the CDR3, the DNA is TGTGCCAGCAGCTTATGGGAGGGGAGATTCACTGAAGCTTTCTTT. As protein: CASSLWEGRFTEAFF.

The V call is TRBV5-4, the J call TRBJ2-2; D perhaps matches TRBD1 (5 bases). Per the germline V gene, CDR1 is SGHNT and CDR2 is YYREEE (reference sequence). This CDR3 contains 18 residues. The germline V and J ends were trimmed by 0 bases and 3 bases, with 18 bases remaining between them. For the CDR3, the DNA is TGTGCCAGCAGCTTGGATCCTCAGGGTGCCTCTCACACCGGGGAGCTGTTTTTT. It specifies CASSLDPQGASHTGELFF.

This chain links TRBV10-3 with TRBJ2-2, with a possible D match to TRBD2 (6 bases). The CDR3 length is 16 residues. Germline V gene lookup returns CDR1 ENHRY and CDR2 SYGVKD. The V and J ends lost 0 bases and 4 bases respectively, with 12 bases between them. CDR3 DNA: TGTGCCATCAGTGAGTCGGGTCGGCGGGGCACCGGGGAGCTGTTTTTT. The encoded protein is CAISESGRRGTGELFF.

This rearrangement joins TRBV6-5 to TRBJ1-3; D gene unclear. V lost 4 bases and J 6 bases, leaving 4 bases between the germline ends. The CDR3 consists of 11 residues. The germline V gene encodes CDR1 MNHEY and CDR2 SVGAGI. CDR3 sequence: CASSWENTIYF. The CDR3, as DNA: TGTGCCAGCAGTTGGGAAAACACCATATATTTT.

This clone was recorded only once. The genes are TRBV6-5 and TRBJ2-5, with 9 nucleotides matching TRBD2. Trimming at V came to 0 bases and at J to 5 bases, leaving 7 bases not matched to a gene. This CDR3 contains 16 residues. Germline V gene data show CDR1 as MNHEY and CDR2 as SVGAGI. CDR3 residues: CASSYSSGRGGETQYF. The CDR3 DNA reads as TGTGCCAGCAGTTACTCTAGCGGGAGAGGGGGTGAGACCCAGTACTTC.

CDR3 coding DNA: TGTGCCAGTAGTATAGAGGGACAGCTTGATTCACCCCTCCACTTT. Its translation: CASSIEGQLDSPLHF. The chain joins TRBV19 to TRBJ1-6; the match to TRBD1 covers 7 bases. Germline CDR1 LNHDA, CDR2 SQIVND (reference sequence). The trim removed 0 bases at V and 8 bases at J, leaving 4 bases unmatched. The CDR3 spans 15 residues.

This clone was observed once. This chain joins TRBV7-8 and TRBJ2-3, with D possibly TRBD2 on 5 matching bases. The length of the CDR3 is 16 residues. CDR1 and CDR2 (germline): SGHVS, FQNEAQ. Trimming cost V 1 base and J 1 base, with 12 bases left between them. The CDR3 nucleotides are TGTGCCAGCAGCTTAGGGGCATCAGCGGGCACAGATACGCAGTATTTT. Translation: CASSLGASAGTDTQYF.

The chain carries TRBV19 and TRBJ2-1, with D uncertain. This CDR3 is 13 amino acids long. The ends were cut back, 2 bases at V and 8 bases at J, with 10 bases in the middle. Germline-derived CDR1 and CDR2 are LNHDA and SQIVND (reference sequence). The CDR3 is CASSINSWYEQFF. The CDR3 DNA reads TGTGCCAGTAGTATAAATAGTTGGTATGAGCAGTTCTTC.

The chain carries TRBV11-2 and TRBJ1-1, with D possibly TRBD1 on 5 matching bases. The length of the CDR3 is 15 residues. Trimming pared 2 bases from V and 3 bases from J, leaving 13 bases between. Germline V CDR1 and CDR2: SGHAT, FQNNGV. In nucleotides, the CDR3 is TGTGCCAGCAGCTTATCCAGGGCCACTCACACTGAAGCTTTCTTT. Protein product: CASSLSRATHTEAFF.

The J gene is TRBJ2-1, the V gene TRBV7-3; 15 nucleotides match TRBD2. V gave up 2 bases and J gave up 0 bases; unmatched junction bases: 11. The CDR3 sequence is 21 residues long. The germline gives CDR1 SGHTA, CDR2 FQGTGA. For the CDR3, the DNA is TGTGCCAGCAGCTTACGCCGGACTAGCGGGAGGGTCCTGAGCTCCTACAATGAGCAGTTCTTC. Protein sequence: CASSLRRTSGRVLSSYNEQFF.

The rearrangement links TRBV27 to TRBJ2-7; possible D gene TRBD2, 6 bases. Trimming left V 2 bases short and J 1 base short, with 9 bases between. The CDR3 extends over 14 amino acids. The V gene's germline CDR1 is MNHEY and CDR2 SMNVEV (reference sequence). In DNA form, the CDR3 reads TGTGCCAGCAGTTTAAGACTAGGATCCTACGAGCAGTACTTC. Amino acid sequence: CASSLRLGSYEQYF.

Here the CDR3 reads CASSLGLAVEGEQFF. The CDR3 DNA reads as TGCGCCAGCAGCTTGGGCCTAGCGGTGGAGGGGGAGCAGTTCTTC. The V and J genes are TRBV5-1 and TRBJ2-1; 7 bases line up with TRBD2. Germline V gives CDR1 SGHRS, CDR2 YFSETQ. The CDR3 is made up of 15 amino acids. V was clipped by 0 bases and J by 10 bases; unmatched bases: 10.

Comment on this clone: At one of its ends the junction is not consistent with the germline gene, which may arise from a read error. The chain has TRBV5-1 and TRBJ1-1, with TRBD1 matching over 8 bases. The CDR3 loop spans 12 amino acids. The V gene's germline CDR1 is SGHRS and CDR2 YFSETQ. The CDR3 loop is CASSRTGTESFF. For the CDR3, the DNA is TGCGCCAGCAGCCGGACAGGGACTGAATCTTTCTTT.

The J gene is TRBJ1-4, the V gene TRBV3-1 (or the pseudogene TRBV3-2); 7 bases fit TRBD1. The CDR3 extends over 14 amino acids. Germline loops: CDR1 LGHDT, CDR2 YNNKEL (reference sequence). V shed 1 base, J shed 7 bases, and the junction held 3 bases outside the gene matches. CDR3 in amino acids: CASSQGQGGEKLFF. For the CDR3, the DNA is TGTGCCAGCAGCCAAGGACAGGGTGGTGAAAAACTGTTTTTT.

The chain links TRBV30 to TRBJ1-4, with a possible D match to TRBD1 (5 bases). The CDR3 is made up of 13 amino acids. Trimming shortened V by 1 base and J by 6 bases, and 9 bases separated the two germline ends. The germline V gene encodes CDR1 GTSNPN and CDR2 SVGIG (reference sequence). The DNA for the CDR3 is TGTGCCTGGAGTGACGACAGTCATGAAAAACTGTTTTTT. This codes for CAWSDDSHEKLFF.